The 9 T cell receptor beta chains below were found in one sample sequenced in a study of Graves' ophthalmopathy and Graves' hyperthyroidism. RNA transcripts provided the template for amplifying TCR beta CDR3 regions. The first-round RT-PCR employed HTBI primers together with the Qiagen OneStep RT-PCR kit. A multiplex PCR was then performed as the second round. MiXCR was run by TCRdb on the multiplex PCR reads, yielding one entry per CDR3 protein. The table records about half a million distinct CDR3 sequences, approximately 14% of them present only once. Input material: blood. Receptors originate from a woman in her thirties with Graves' ophthalmopathy.

This clonotype has at least ten counts. The chain has TRBV10-1 and TRBJ2-7; D gene ambiguous. CDR3 length: 15 amino acids. The V end was cut by 6 bases, the J end by 0 bases, with 15 bases between. Germline V lookup: CDR1 WNHNN, CDR2 SYGVQD (reference sequence). The chain's CDR3 is CASSPDPTRSYEQYF. In DNA form, the CDR3 reads TGCGCCAGCAGCCCCGACCCGACCCGCTCCTACGAGCAGTACTTC.

This chain links TRBV6-1 with TRBJ1-1; 12 nucleotides agree with TRBD1. Germline CDR1 reads MNHNS; CDR2 reads SASEGT. The CDR3 runs 16 residues. Germline trimming cut 1 base from V and 2 bases from J; bases unmatched to any gene: 2. Here the CDR3 DNA reads TGTGCCAGCAGTGAAGAGGGGACAGGGGGCAACACTGAAGCTTTCTTT. Translation: CASSEEGTGGNTEAFF.

In this sample, this clonotype turned up many times. This chain uses TRBV7-9 with TRBJ1-6; D gene unclear. Trimming took 1 base from V and 7 from J, leaving 8 bases between them. CDR1 and CDR2 (germline): SEHNR, FQNEAQ (reference sequence). CDR3 size: 14 residues. In DNA, the CDR3 is TGTGCCAGCAGCTTAGTGGCAGGAAATTCACCCCTCCACTTT. Translating gives CASSLVAGNSPLHF.

This clonotype was detected many times. V gene TRBV6-5 combines with J gene TRBJ2-7, with unresolved D. The V gene's germline CDR1 is MNHEY and CDR2 SVGAGI. V lost 4 bases and J 1 base, leaving 5 bases between the germline ends. CDR3 length equals 12 residues. As DNA, the CDR3 is TGTGCCAGCAGTTCCGAGTCCTACGAGCAGTACTTC. Translating it yields CASSSESYEQYF.

This clonotype showed up many times. Mismatch with germline at one junction end may stem from a read error. The chain employs TRBV5-1 and TRBJ2-5; 8 positions match TRBD2. The CDR3 sequence is 12 residues long. Per the germline V gene, CDR1 is SGHRS and CDR2 is YFSETQ. Here the CDR3 reads CASSLAGETQYF. The CDR3, as DNA: TGTGCCAGCAGCTTAGCGGGGGAGACCCAGTACTTC.

This clonotype was detected ten times or more. The rearrangement joins TRBV7-2 to TRBJ1-1, with D uncertain. V lost 5 bases and J lost 4, with 17 bases in between. Germline lookup yields CDR1 SGHTA and CDR2 FQGNSA. CDR3 size: 15 residues. The CDR3 DNA follows: TGTGCCAGCAGCCGGGCGGCAGCCATGGGCACTGAAGCTTTCTTT. Translation gives CASSRAAAMGTEAFF.

The table lists this clonotype with many counts. The junction and the germline gene differ at one end; a read error may be behind it. In DNA, the CDR3 is TGCAGCGGTGAACAGGGGCAGGAGAACACTGAAGCTTTCTTT. The encoded protein is CSGEQGQENTEAFF. J is TRBJ1-1 and V is TRBV29-1; 7 bases line up with TRBD1. Germline V gene data show CDR1 as SQVTM and CDR2 as ANQGSEA. The CDR3 has 14 amino acids.

At least ten counts were recorded for this clonotype. The chain combines TRBV28 with TRBJ1-1; D is unresolved. Trimming removed 1 base from V and 3 bases from J, with 9 bases in between. Germline V lookup: CDR1 MDHEN, CDR2 SYDVKM. The CDR3 spans 14 residues. CDR3 sequence: CASSLYPGDTEAFF. Written as DNA, the CDR3 is TGTGCCAGCAGTTTATACCCCGGCGACACTGAAGCTTTCTTT.

The table lists this clonotype with many counts. This chain uses TRBV14 with TRBJ2-7; 9 bases align to TRBD2. CDR1 is SGHDN, CDR2 FVKESK, per germline. CDR3 length: 17 residues. Trimming at V came to 0 bases and at J to 1 base, leaving 7 bases not matched to a gene. In DNA form, the CDR3 reads TGTGCCAGCAGCCAAGATCTGGCGGGAGGGAGATCCTACGAGCAGTACTTC. Amino acid sequence: CASSQDLAGGRSYEQYF.